This T cell receptor (beta chain) originates from a study of T cells in localized non-small cell lung cancer. The study, taken as a whole, reports: Highest T cell clonality was seen in uninvolved adjacent lung, surpassing that measured in tumor. Median roughly 57 top-100 tumor clones were shared with paired adjacent lung.

CDR1 MRHNA and CDR2 SNTAGT come from the germline V gene. The V end lost 6 bases, the J end lost 9 bases, and 9 bases lay between the germline ends. The CDR3 runs 11 residues. A word on this clone: The antigen is undetermined.

The table came from immunoSEQ multiplex PCR; TCRdb's copy has only in-frame clones and leaves some out. The sample contains about 78,000 clones, around four fifths of which appear only once. The specimen was peripheral blood, collected before any cancer treatment. This sequence joins TRBV6-4 and TRBJ2-1, with D possibly TRBD2 on 6 matching bases. The TCR was taken from a man between 40 and 70 years old with stage I lung adenocarcinoma. The CDR3 DNA reads TGTGCCAGCAGCCTCGGGGGTGAGCAGTTCTTC. Its translation: CASSLGGEQFF.